These 19 T cell receptor beta chains share one sample of origin, sequenced in a study of cytomegalovirus exposure and HLA in healthy donors. Vbeta (60) and Jbeta (13) primers were used in the PCR. Libraries were prepared by immunoSEQ multiplex PCR; TCRdb keeps only in-frame clonotypes and omits some of them. Its table lists 70,000 or so clones. Source material: PBMCs. Receptors originate from a boy aged 10-17 years in good health and CMV-seronegative.

The chain couples TRBV6-1 to TRBJ1-1; D gene unclear. Between the trimmed V and J ends, which lost 2 bases and 7 bases, there was a span of 8 bases. The V gene's germline CDR1 is MNHNS and CDR2 SASEGT. CDR3 length equals 12 residues. In nucleotides, the CDR3 is TGTGCCAGCAGTGAACGGTATCGTGAAGCTTTCTTT. Protein product: CASSERYREAFF.

This chain connects TRBV28 to TRBJ1-1, with TRBD1 matching over 7 bases. Trimming cost V 6 bases and J 6 bases; bases outside gene matches: 10. The CDR3 has 14 residues. CDR1 and CDR2 from the germline V gene are MDHEN and SYDVKM. The CDR3 here is CASRFQGTAAEAFF. The CDR3 DNA reads TGTGCCAGCAGGTTTCAAGGGACAGCGGCTGAAGCTTTCTTT.

The chain has TRBV14 and TRBJ2-2, with D perhaps TRBD1 (6 bases). The CDR3 extends over 14 amino acids. V was pared by 5 bases and J by 4 bases, with 11 bases between. Germline V gene lookup returns CDR1 SGHDN and CDR2 FVKESK. The DNA of the CDR3 is TGTGCCAGCAGCGTAAGAGGGGGCACCGGGGAGCTGTTTTTT. This gives the protein CASSVRGGTGELFF.

The chain has TRBV4-1 and TRBJ2-7; a possible D gene is TRBD1 (5 bases). V gave up 7 bases and J gave up 2 bases, with 18 bases separating them. The V gene's germline CDR1 is MGHRA and CDR2 YSYEKL. The CDR3 is made up of 15 amino acids. The CDR3 DNA follows: TGCGCCAGCACCCTAAAGGTAGGGGCGGCCTACGAGCAGTACTTC. Translating gives CASTLKVGAAYEQYF.

The V gene is TRBV5-1, the J gene TRBJ2-7, with 7 bases identical to TRBD1. Germline trimming cut 1 base from V and 1 base from J; bases unmatched to any gene: 2. This CDR3 is built from 14 residues. Germline V gives CDR1 SGHRS, CDR2 YFSETQ. The CDR3 protein is CASSLTGESYEQYF. The DNA for the CDR3 is TGCGCCAGCAGCTTGACAGGGGAATCCTACGAGCAGTACTTC.

V gene TRBV20-1 combines with J gene TRBJ2-7, with unresolved D. The germline gives CDR1 DFQATT, CDR2 SNEGSKA (reference sequence). Trimming pared 8 bases from V and 0 bases from J, leaving 8 bases between. This CDR3 has 11 amino acids. CDR3 nucleotide sequence: TGCAGTCCGGCGGACTCCTACGAGCAGTACTTC. Translation gives CSPADSYEQYF.

The chain employs TRBV10-3 and TRBJ2-3; D is perhaps TRBD1 (6 bases). This CDR3 is built from 12 residues. V was trimmed by 11 bases and J by 4 bases, leaving 13 bases between them. Germline V gene lookup returns CDR1 ENHRY and CDR2 SYGVKD. The CDR3: CAAQGTSDTQYF. In DNA, the CDR3 is TGTGCCGCACAAGGGACATCAGATACGCAGTATTTT.

This chain uses TRBV7-9 with TRBJ2-7; 9 bases line up with TRBD2. Per germline, CDR1 SEHNR and CDR2 FQNEAQ (reference sequence). The J segment lost 7 bases and the V segment lost 5 bases, leaving 6 bases of the junction unmatched. The CDR3 length is 13 residues. The CDR3 loop reads CASSPGLAGEQYF. CDR3 nucleotide sequence: TGTGCCAGCAGCCCGGGGCTAGCGGGGGAGCAGTACTTC.

This rearrangement joins TRBV19 to TRBJ1-1; 10 bases fit TRBD1. Germline CDR1 LNHDA, CDR2 SQIVND (reference sequence). V was pared by 5 bases and J by 7 bases, with 4 bases of the junction left unmatched. This CDR3 has 13 amino acids. CDR3 bases: TGTGCCAGTAGTCGGGACAGGGGAGGTGAAGCTTTCTTT. It specifies CASSRDRGGEAFF.

The chain combines TRBV10-3 with TRBJ2-1, with TRBD2 matching 11 bases. J gave up 9 bases and V 0 bases, and 4 bases lay outside the gene matches. The CDR3 covers 15 residues. Germline lookup yields CDR1 ENHRY and CDR2 SYGVKD. CDR3 residues: CAISESSLAGGEQFF. DNA of the CDR3: TGTGCCATCAGTGAGTCTAGTCTAGCGGGAGGTGAGCAGTTCTTC.

This chain connects TRBV7-2 to TRBJ2-3; possible D gene TRBD1, 5 bases. V dropped 1 base and J dropped 3 bases, with 11 bases sitting between them. Looked up from germline, CDR1 is SGHTA and CDR2 is FQGNSA. CDR3 length equals 15 residues. The CDR3 DNA reads TGTGCCAGCAGCTTAGATGGGGCTGGGACAGATACGCAGTATTTT. It encodes CASSLDGAGTDTQYF. Looking up the rest from reference TRBV7-2 and TRBJ2-3 gives the full variable domain: GAGVSQSPSNKVTEKGKDVELRCDPISGHTALYWYRQSLGQGLEFLIYFQGNSAPDKSGLPSDRFSAERTGGSVSTLTIQRTQQEDSAVYLCASSLDGAGTDTQYFGPGTRLTVL.

The chain recombines TRBV5-1 with TRBJ1-1; D is undetermined. Germline V gene sequence: CDR1 SGHRS, CDR2 YFSETQ. V lost 2 bases and J 1 base, leaving 9 bases between the germline ends. This CDR3 is 14 amino acids long. This CDR3 is CASSFADRNTEAFF. In nucleotides, the CDR3 is TGCGCCAGCAGCTTTGCCGATAGGAACACTGAAGCTTTCTTT.

The chain carries TRBV27 and TRBJ2-1; 11 bases agree with TRBD1. V lost 4 bases and J lost 8; bases outside the gene matches: 7. From germline, CDR1 is MNHEY and CDR2 SMNVEV (reference sequence). The length of the CDR3 is 15 residues. The CDR3 coding sequence is TGTGCCAGCAGTTCCGGGACAGGGGGAGTGGATGAGCAGTTCTTC. This encodes CASSSGTGGVDEQFF.

The chain joins TRBV6-6 to TRBJ2-5, with D perhaps TRBD2 (5 bases). Trimming pared 8 bases from V and 0 bases from J, leaving 10 bases between. CDR1 is MNHNY, CDR2 SVGAGI, per germline (reference sequence). This CDR3 comprises 13 residues. CDR3 sequence reads: CASVRANQETQYF. CDR3 DNA: TGTGCCAGCGTGCGGGCAAACCAAGAGACCCAGTACTTC.

V gene TRBV29-1 combines with J gene TRBJ1-4; D might be TRBD1 (6 bases). CDR1 and CDR2 (germline): SQVTM, ANQGSEA. This CDR3 has 13 amino acids. V was pared by 7 bases and J by 8 bases, with 17 bases between. The CDR3 nucleotides are TGCAGCGGATCACCCCGGGACACCGAAAAACTGTTTTTT. Its protein is CSGSPRDTEKLFF.

The V call is TRBV7-9, the J call TRBJ1-2; maybe TRBD1 (6 bases). V gave up 3 bases and J gave up 4 bases, with 9 bases separating them. The CDR3 length is 13 residues. Germline CDR1 reads SEHNR; CDR2 reads FQNEAQ (reference sequence). CDR3 sequence (DNA): TGTGCCAGCAGCTTGGGACATCCCTATGGCTACACCTTC. It encodes CASSLGHPYGYTF.

This chain uses TRBV10-3 with TRBJ2-7, with D perhaps matching TRBD2 (5 bases). The germline V gene encodes CDR1 ENHRY and CDR2 SYGVKD. V was shortened by 6 bases and J by 6 bases, with 15 bases between the two germline ends. The CDR3 is 13 residues long. CDR3 loop: CAISLGEGSEQYF. The CDR3 nucleotides are TGTGCCATCAGCTTAGGTGAGGGCTCCGAGCAGTACTTC.

The chain recombines TRBV7-2 with TRBJ2-1; TRBD2 might be the D (6 bases). V lost 1 base and J lost 5, with 15 bases in between. Germline V gene data show CDR1 as SGHTA and CDR2 as FQGNSA. The CDR3 is made up of 16 amino acids. The CDR3 coding sequence is TGTGCCAGCAGCTTAGACCCGGGACTCGGGGACAATGAGCAGTTCTTC. Its translation is CASSLDPGLGDNEQFF.

The chain's CDR3 is CASSEVGLNQPQHF. CDR3 sequence (DNA): TGTGCCAGCAGTGAAGTGGGCCTCAATCAGCCCCAGCATTTT. The chain recombines TRBV2 with TRBJ1-5, with D hard to call. The germline CDR1 and CDR2 sequences are SNHLY and FYNNEI. Trimming removed 1 base at V and 3 bases at J, with 7 bases between. This CDR3 is built from 14 residues.